Below, 20 T cell receptor beta chains from the same sample are listed, as sequenced in a study of blood T cells in healthy people across ages. Through a sample-barcoded 5' primer and a J-beta primer mix, a second PCR was run for about 6 to 11 cycles. TCRdb re-called the 5' RACE reads through MiXCR, storing one row per CDR3 protein. The sample records about 1.6 million distinct CDR3 sequences, roughly 32% being singletons. The material sequenced was blood. These receptors were taken from a woman in her 30s in good health.

This clonotype was observed a handful of times. At one end, the junction sequence differs from germline, possibly due to a read error. This chain connects TRBV10-3 to TRBJ2-5; 8 nucleotides align to TRBD1. The CDR3 is 16 amino acids. Germline V gives CDR1 ENHRY, CDR2 SYGVKD. CDR3 bases: TGTGCCATCGCGGACCGACAGGGGTTAACGTCCGAGACCCTGTACTTC. It encodes CAIADRQGLTSETLYF.

The chain joins TRBV12-3 or TRBV12-4 to TRBJ2-1; the D is unclear. The CDR3 has 14 residues. Trimming took off 3 bases at V and 3 bases at J, with 9 bases between the two ends. CDR3 loop: CASSFRRSYNEQFF. CDR3 nucleotide sequence: TGTGCCAGCAGTTTTAGGCGGAGCTACAATGAGCAGTTCTTC.

This clonotype was found a few times. CDR3 residues: CASSYRESYNEQFF. CDR3 bases: TGTGCCAGCAGTTACCGGGAGTCCTACAATGAGCAGTTCTTC. The chain links TRBV12-3 or TRBV12-4 to TRBJ2-1, with TRBD2 as a possible D gene (6 bases). The CDR3 has 14 residues. The V and J ends lost 4 bases and 1 base respectively, with 8 bases between them.

V and J are TRBV5-1 and TRBJ1-1; 10 bases align to TRBD1. CDR3 length: 17 amino acids. Trimming at V came to 0 bases and at J to 0 bases, leaving 5 bases not matched to a gene. Germline V gene lookup returns CDR1 SGHRS and CDR2 YFSETQ. CDR3 protein: CASSLGETGGLNTEAFF. CDR3 sequence (DNA): TGCGCCAGCAGCTTGGGGGAGACAGGGGGCTTGAACACTGAAGCTTTCTTT.

V gene TRBV2 combines with J gene TRBJ2-5, with TRBD2 matching over 7 bases. Trimming removed 6 bases from V and 11 bases from J; junction bases left unmatched: 9. Per the germline V gene, CDR1 is SNHLY and CDR2 is FYNNEI. There are 12 residues in the CDR3. CDR3 nucleotide sequence: TGTGCCAGCAGGGGAGGGGAAGTGGGGCAGTACTTC. This encodes CASRGGEVGQYF.

V and J are TRBV20-1 and TRBJ2-2; D gene ambiguous. Germline assignment: CDR1 DFQATT and CDR2 SNEGSKA (reference sequence). CDR3 length equals 12 residues. Trimming left V 1 base short and J 7 bases short, with 7 bases between. CDR3 protein: CSARGGIGELFF. CDR3 DNA sequence: TGCAGTGCTAGAGGAGGAATCGGGGAGCTGTTTTTT.

This clonotype was counted a few times. The CDR3 nucleotides are TGTGCCAGCAGCCAAGTAGTCTCGACGGCCTATGGCTACACCTTC. Its protein product is CASSQVVSTAYGYTF. V usage is TRBV3-1 and J usage is TRBJ1-2; D not resolved. The germline CDR1 and CDR2 sequences are LGHDT and YNNKEL (reference sequence). The CDR3 sequence is 15 residues long. Trimming shortened V by 1 base and J by 4 bases, and 13 bases separated the two germline ends. The full variable domain, its missing parts supplied by reference TRBV3-1 and TRBJ1-2, is DTAVSQTPKYLVTQMGNDKSIKCEQNLGHDTMYWYKQDSKKFLKIMFSYNNKELIINETVPNRFSPKSPDKAHLNLHINSLELGDSAVYFCASSQVVSTAYGYTFGSGTRLTVV.

The chain recombines TRBV29-1 with TRBJ2-5; D is ambiguous. CDR1 SQVTM and CDR2 ANQGSEA come from the germline V gene. V lost 7 bases to trimming and J lost 5 bases, with 8 bases between them. This CDR3 region has 10 residues. CDR3 sequence: CSGGSETQYF. The CDR3 region has the DNA TGCAGCGGTGGCTCCGAGACCCAGTACTTC.

This clonotype was observed a handful of times. CDR3 amino acids: CSVDEGNEKLFF. CDR3 DNA: TGCAGCGTTGATGAGGGGAATGAAAAACTGTTTTTT. The rearrangement uses TRBV29-1 and TRBJ1-4; D is perhaps TRBD1 (5 bases). Germline V gives CDR1 SQVTM, CDR2 ANQGSEA. The CDR3 has 12 residues. Trimming removed 3 bases from V and 5 bases from J, with 7 bases in between.

Regarding this clonotype: The junction and the germline gene differ at one end; a read error may be behind it. The chain's CDR3 is CANSERISTSETQFF. Written as DNA, the CDR3 is TGTGCCAACAGTGAAAGGATTTCCACGAGCGAGACCCAGTTCTTC. The V call is TRBV25-1, the J call TRBJ2-1, with no clear D. Germline CDR1 and CDR2: MGHDK and SYGVNS. This CDR3 is built from 15 residues.

The CDR3 loop is CASSLAGGPLYEQYF. CDR3 nucleotide sequence: TGTGCCAGCAGTTTAGCGGGAGGACCACTTTACGAGCAGTACTTC. This sequence joins TRBV28 and TRBJ2-7; 8 bases line up with TRBD2. V dropped 2 bases and J dropped 4; count of bases not matched to a gene: 7. Germline V gene sequence: CDR1 MDHEN, CDR2 SYDVKM. The CDR3 covers 15 residues.

The V and J genes are TRBV10-3 and TRBJ2-4, with TRBD1 identical over 7 bases. V was clipped by 7 bases and J by 8 bases; unmatched bases: 11. Per the germline V gene, CDR1 is ENHRY and CDR2 is SYGVKD. The CDR3 has 14 amino acids. DNA for the CDR3: TGTGCCATCACCCAGACAGGGAAAGGAGACATTCAGTACTTC. It is translated as CAITQTGKGDIQYF.

This clonotype was recorded once. The chain is built from TRBV20-1 and TRBJ2-5; D is ambiguous. TRBJ2-1 explains the end of the DNA better; the J call may be wrong. The CDR3 length is 10 residues. The V gene's germline CDR1 is DFQATT and CDR2 SNEGSKA (reference sequence). The CDR3, as DNA: TGCAGTGCGGCTTTGAAGACCCAGTTCTTC. Protein: CSAALKTQFF.

The V gene is TRBV5-1, the J gene TRBJ1-1, with TRBD1 identical over 11 bases. The CDR3 has 16 residues. Germline-derived CDR1 and CDR2 are SGHRS and YFSETQ. The junction had 5 bases not matched to a gene; V was cut back by 3 bases and J by 1 base. CDR3 protein: CASSWDRGDKNTEAFF. In nucleotides, the CDR3 is TGCGCCAGCAGCTGGGACAGGGGGGATAAGAACACTGAAGCTTTCTTT.

This clonotype was counted ten times or more. The V and J genes are TRBV20-1 and TRBJ2-5, with a weak D call TRBD2 (5 bases). The V end lost 1 base, the J end lost 5 bases, and 11 bases lay between the germline ends. CDR3 length equals 13 residues. From germline, CDR1 is DFQATT and CDR2 SNEGSKA (reference sequence). CDR3: CSARGPGWETQYF. The DNA for the CDR3 is TGCAGTGCTAGAGGTCCGGGGTGGGAGACCCAGTACTTC.

The V gene is TRBV25-1, the J gene TRBJ2-1; 15 bases fit TRBD2. Germline V gene data show CDR1 as MGHDK and CDR2 as SYGVNS. The CDR3 is made up of 13 amino acids. J lost 7 bases, V lost 11 bases, and 3 bases had no gene match. The CDR3 protein is CAGLAGGSNEQFF. The CDR3 DNA follows: TGTGCCGGACTAGCGGGAGGGTCGAATGAGCAGTTCTTC.

The V and J genes are TRBV24-1 and TRBJ1-5; D not resolved. Deletions cut 6 bases from V and 6 bases from J, with 8 bases between. The CDR3 consists of 12 residues. CDR1 and CDR2 (germline): KGHDR, SFDVKD. The CDR3 sequence: CATSRLGQPQHF. In nucleotides, the CDR3 is TGTGCCACCAGTAGGCTGGGTCAGCCCCAGCATTTT.

The chain combines TRBV5-1 with TRBJ2-4, with 8 bases aligning to TRBD2. The CDR3 is 15 residues long. Trimming at V came to 3 bases and at J to 6 bases, leaving 8 bases not matched to a gene. Germline CDR1 reads SGHRS; CDR2 reads YFSETQ. The CDR3 sequence is CASSSDRLAGNIQYF. In nucleotides, the CDR3 is TGCGCCAGCAGCTCTGACAGGCTAGCGGGAAACATTCAGTACTTC.

The chain joins TRBV20-1 to TRBJ2-1; weak D call: TRBD1 (7 bases). The V gene's germline CDR1 is DFQATT and CDR2 SNEGSKA (reference sequence). Trimming removed 6 bases from V and 0 bases from J, with 12 bases in between. This CDR3 has 14 amino acids. The CDR3 sequence: CSARGASSYNEQFF. CDR3 DNA sequence: TGCAGTGCCAGGGGGGCTAGCTCCTACAATGAGCAGTTCTTC.

This clonotype has more than one count but fewer than ten. The chain couples TRBV4-1 to TRBJ2-5; 11 bases agree with TRBD1. The V and J ends lost 4 bases and 3 bases, in that order; junction bases with no gene match: 7. The CDR3 length is 16 residues. In germline, CDR1 is MGHRA, CDR2 YSYEKL. CDR3 protein: CASSRSPGQGEETQYF. The CDR3 DNA follows: TGCGCCAGCAGCCGGTCACCGGGACAGGGGGAAGAGACCCAGTACTTC.